This section outlines one T cell receptor (beta chain) sequence together with its context. Its antigen is unknown. TCR analog templates of synthetic origin were spiked into each PCR. Method: immunoSEQ multiplex PCR; TCRdb's copy keeps in-frame clones and lacks some. Of 35,000 to 40,000 clones detected, around 79% appear once; the ten largest clones hold about 4%. This entry is derived from a study of PD-L1 blockade in urothelial cancer. Study outcomes and limitations: Durable-benefit patients expanded tumor-associated blood clones more at 3 weeks.

The germline V gene encodes CDR1 SGHRS and CDR2 YFSETQ. The CDR3 has 16 residues. J gave up 2 bases and V 4 bases, and 5 bases lay outside the gene matches. Diagnoses among patients were locally advanced or metastatic urothelial carcinoma. This chain links TRBV5-1 with TRBJ1-3, with 11 bases fitting TRBD1. Material: PBMCs, obtained around atezolizumab (anti-PD-L1) treatment. The TCR originated in a man in his 70s with urothelial cancer. DNA of the CDR3: TGCGCCAGCAGCCGGGCGGGACAGGGGGCTGGAAACACCATATATTTT. Residues: CASSRAGQGAGNTIYF. Using reference TRBV5-1 and TRBJ1-3 for the parts outside the CDR3, the full variable domain is KAGVTQTPRYLIKTRGQQVTLSCSPISGHRSVSWYQQTPGQGLQFLFEYFSETQRNKGNFPGRFSGRQFSNSRSEMNVSTLELGDSALYLCASSRAGQGAGNTIYFGEGSWLTVV.